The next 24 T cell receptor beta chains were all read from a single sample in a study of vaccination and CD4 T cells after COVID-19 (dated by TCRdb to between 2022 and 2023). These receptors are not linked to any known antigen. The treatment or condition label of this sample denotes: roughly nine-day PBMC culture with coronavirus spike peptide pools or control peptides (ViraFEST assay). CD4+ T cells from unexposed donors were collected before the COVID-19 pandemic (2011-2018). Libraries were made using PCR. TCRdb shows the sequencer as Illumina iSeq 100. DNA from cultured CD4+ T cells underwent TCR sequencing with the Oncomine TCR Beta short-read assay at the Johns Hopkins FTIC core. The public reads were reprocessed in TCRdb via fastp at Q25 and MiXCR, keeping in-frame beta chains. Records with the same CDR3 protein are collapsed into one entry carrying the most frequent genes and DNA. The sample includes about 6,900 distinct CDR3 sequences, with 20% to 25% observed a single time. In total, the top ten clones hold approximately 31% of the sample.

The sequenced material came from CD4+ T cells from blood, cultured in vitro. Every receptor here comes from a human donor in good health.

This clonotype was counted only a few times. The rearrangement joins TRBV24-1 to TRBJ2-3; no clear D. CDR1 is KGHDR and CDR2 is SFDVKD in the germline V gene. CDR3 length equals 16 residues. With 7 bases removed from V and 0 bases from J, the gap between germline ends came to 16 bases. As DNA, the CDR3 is TGTGCCACCAGCGATGGTAGCACCACTAGCACAGATACGCAGTATTTT. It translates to CATSDGSTTSTDTQYF.

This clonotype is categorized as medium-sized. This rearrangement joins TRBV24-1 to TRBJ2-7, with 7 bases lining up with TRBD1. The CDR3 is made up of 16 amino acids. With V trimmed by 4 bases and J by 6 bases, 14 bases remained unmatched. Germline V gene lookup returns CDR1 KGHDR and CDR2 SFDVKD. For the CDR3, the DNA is TGTGCCACCAGTGACACCGGGACAGACAAGATCGGCGAGCAGTACTTC. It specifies CATSDTGTDKIGEQYF.

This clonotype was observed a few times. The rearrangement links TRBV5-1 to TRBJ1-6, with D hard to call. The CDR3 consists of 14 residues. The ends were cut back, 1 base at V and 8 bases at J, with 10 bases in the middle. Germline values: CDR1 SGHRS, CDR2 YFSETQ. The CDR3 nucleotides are TGCGCCAGCAGCTTGAGCGGAAACCATTCACCCCTCCACTTT. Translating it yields CASSLSGNHSPLHF.

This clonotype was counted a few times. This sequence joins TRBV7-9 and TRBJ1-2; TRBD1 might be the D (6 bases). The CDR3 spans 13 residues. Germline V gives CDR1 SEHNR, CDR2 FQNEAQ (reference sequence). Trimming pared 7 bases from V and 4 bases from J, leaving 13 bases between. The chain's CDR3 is CASIPRGLYGYTF. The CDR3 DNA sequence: TGTGCCAGCATCCCCCGGGGGCTCTATGGCTACACCTTC.

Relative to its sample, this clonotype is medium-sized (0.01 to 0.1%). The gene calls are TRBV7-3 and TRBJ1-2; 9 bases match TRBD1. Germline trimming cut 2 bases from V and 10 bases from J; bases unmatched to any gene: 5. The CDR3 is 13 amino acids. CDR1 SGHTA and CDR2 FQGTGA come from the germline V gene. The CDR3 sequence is CASSLGGQGIYTF. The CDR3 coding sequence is TGTGCCAGCAGCTTAGGGGGACAGGGAATCTACACCTTC. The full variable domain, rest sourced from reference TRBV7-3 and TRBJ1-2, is GAGVSQTPSNKVTEKGKYVELRCDPISGHTALYWYRQSLGQGPEFLIYFQGTGAADDSGLPNDRFFAVRPEGSVSTLKIQRTERGDSAVYLCASSLGGQGIYTFGSGTRLTVV.

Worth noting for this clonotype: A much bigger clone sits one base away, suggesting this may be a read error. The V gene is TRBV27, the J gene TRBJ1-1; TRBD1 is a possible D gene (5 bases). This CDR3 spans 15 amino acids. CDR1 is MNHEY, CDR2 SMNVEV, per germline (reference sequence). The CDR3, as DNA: TGTGCCGGCAGTTGGGGCCTCTCGGGGGACACTGAAGCTTTCTTT. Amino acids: CAGSWGLSGDTEAFF.

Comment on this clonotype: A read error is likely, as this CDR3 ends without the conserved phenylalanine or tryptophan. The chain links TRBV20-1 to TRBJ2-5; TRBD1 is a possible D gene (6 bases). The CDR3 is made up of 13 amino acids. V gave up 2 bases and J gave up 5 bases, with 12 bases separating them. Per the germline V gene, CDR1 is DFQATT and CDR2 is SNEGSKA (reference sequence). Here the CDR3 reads CSARSTGIETQYL. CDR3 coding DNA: TGCAGTGCTAGATCCACAGGGATCGAGACCCAGTACCTC.

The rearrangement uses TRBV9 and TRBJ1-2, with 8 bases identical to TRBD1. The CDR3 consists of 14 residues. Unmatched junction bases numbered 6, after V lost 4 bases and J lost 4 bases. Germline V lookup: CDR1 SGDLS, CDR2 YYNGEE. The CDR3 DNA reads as TGTGCCAGCAGCCCGGGACAGGTCCCCTATGGCTACACCTTC. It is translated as CASSPGQVPYGYTF. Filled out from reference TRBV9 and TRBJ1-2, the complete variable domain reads DSGVTQTPKHLITATGQRVTLRCSPRSGDLSVYWYQQSLDQGLQFLIQYYNGEERAKGNILERFSAQQFPDLHSELNLSSLELGDSALYFCASSPGQVPYGYTFGSGTRLTVV.

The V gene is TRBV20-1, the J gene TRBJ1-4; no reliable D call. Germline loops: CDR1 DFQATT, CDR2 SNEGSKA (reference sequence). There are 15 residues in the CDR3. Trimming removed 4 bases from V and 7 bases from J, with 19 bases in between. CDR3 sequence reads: CSATSPGSLGEKLFF. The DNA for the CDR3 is TGCAGTGCTACAAGTCCGGGTTCTTTAGGTGAAAAACTGTTTTTT.

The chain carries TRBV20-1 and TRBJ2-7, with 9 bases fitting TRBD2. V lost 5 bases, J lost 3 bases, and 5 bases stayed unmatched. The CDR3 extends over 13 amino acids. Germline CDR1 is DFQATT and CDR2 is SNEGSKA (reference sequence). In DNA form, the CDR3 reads TGCAGTGCTCGTCTAGCGGGATTCTACGAGCAGTACTTC. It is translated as CSARLAGFYEQYF.

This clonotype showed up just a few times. Here the CDR3 reads CATKREGNTIYF. The CDR3 nucleotides read TGTGCCACCAAAAGGGAGGGAAACACCATATATTTT. The chain recombines TRBV6-1 with TRBJ1-3, with no clear D. Germline CDR1 MNHNS, CDR2 SASEGT. Trimming shortened V by 10 bases and J by 4 bases, and 11 bases separated the two germline ends. This CDR3 contains 12 residues.

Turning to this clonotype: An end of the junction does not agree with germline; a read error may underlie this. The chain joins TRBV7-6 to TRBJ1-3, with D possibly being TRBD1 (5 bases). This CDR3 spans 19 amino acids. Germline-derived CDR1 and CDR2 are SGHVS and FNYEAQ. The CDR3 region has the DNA TGTGCCAGTAGCTTTCTATCCAGAGAGGGGATCTCCCACGGAAACACCATATATTTT. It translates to CASSFLSREGISHGNTIYF. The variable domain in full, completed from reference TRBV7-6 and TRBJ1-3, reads GAGVSQSPRYKVTKRGQDVALRCDPISGHVSLYWYRQALGQGPEFLTYFNYEAQQDKSGLPNDRFSAERPEGSISTLTIQRTEQRDSAMYRCASSFLSREGISHGNTIYFGEGSWLTVV.

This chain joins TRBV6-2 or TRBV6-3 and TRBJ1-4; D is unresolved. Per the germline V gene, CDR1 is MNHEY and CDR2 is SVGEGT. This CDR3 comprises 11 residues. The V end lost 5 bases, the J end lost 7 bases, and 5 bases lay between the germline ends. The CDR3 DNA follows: TGTGCCAGCAGTCCTCTTGAAAAACTGTTTTTT. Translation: CASSPLEKLFF.

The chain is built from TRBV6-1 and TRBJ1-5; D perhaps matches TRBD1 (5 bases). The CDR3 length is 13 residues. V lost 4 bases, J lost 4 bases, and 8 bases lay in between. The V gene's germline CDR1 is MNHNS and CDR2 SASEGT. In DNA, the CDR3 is TGTGCCAGCAGTGGACAGCAAAATCAGCCCCAGCATTTT. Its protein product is CASSGQQNQPQHF.

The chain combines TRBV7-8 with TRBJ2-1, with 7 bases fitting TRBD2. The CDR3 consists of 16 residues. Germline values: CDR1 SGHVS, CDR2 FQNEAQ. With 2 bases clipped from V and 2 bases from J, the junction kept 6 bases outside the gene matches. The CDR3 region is CASSLTTGGTYNEQFF. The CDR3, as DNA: TGTGCCAGCAGCTTAACGACGGGGGGTACCTACAATGAGCAGTTCTTC.

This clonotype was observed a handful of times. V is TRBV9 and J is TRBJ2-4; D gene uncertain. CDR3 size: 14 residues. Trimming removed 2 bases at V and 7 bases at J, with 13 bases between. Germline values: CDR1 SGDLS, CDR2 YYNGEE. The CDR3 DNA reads TGTGCCAGCAGCGTTATGGAGTCCAGCAACATTCAGTACTTC. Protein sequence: CASSVMESSNIQYF.

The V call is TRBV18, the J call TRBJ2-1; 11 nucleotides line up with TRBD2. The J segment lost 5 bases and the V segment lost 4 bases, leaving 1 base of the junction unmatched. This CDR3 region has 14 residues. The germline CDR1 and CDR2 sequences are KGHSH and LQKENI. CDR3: CASSLAGGHNEQFF. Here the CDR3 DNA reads TGTGCCAGCTCACTAGCGGGGGGGCACAATGAGCAGTTCTTC.

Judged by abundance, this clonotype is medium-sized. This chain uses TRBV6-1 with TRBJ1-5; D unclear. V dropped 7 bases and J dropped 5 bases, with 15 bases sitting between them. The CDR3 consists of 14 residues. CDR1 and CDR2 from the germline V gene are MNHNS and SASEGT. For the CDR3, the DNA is TGTGCCAGCAAACCTTGGGGTCAATATCAGCCCCAGCATTTT. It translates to CASKPWGQYQPQHF.

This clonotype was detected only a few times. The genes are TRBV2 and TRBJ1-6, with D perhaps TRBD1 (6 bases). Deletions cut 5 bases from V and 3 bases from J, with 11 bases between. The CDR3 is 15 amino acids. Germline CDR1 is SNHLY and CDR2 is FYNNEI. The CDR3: CASSSQGNYNSPLHF. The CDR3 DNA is TGTGCCAGCAGTTCCCAGGGGAACTATAATTCACCCCTCCACTTT.

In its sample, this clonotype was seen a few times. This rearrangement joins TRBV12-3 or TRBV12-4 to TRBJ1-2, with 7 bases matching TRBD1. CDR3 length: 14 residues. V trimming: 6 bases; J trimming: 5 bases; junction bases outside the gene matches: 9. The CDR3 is CASRPGGMAYGYTF. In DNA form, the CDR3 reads TGTGCCAGCAGGCCAGGGGGTATGGCATATGGCTACACCTTC.

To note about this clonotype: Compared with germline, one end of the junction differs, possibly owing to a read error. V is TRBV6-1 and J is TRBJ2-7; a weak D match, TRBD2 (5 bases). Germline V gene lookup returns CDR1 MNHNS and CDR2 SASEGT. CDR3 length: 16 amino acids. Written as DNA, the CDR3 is TGTGCCAGCAGCCCTGAGGGAGCCGGCCCCTCCTACGAGCAGCACTTC. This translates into CASSPEGAGPSYEQHF.

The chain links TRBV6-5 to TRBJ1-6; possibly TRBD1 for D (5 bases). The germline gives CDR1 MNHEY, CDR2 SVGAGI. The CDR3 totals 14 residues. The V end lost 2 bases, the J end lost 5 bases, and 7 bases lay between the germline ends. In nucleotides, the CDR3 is TGTGCCAGCAGTTACGCAGGGAATAATTCACCCCTCCACTTT. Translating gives CASSYAGNNSPLHF.

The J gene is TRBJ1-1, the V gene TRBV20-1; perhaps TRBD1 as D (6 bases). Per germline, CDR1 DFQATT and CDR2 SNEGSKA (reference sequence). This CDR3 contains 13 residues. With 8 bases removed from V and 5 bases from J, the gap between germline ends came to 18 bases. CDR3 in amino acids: CSTKQGEETEAFF. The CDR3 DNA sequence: TGCAGTACTAAACAGGGCGAGGAGACTGAAGCTTTCTTT.

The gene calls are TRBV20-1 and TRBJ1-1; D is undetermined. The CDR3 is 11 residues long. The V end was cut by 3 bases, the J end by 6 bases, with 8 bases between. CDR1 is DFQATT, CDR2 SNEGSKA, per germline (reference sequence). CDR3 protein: CSASWRPEAFF. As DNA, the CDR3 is TGCAGTGCTAGTTGGAGACCTGAAGCTTTCTTT.